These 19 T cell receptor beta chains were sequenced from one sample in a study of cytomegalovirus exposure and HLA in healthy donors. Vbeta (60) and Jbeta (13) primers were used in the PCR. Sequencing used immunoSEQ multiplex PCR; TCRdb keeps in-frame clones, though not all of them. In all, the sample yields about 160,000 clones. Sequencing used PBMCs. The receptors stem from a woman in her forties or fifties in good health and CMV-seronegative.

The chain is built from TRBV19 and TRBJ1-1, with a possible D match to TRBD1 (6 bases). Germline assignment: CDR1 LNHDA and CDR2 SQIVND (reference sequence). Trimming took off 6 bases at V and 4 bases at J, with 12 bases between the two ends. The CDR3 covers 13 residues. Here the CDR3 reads CASRITGSTEAFF. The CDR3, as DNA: TGTGCCAGTAGGATTACAGGGAGCACTGAAGCTTTCTTT.

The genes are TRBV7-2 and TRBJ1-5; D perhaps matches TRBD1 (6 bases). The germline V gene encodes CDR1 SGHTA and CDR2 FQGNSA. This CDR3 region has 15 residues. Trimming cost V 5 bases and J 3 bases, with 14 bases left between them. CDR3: CASSVQGMDNQPQHF. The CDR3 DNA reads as TGTGCCAGCAGCGTACAGGGTATGGACAATCAGCCCCAGCATTTT.

The CDR3 region is CASRLGQGRETQYF. The CDR3 DNA reads TGTGCCAGTCGGCTGGGACAGGGGCGGGAGACCCAGTACTTC. The chain carries TRBV7-6 and TRBJ2-5, with 10 bases lining up with TRBD1. The CDR3 consists of 14 residues. Germline V gene data show CDR1 as SGHVS and CDR2 as FNYEAQ. The ends lost 9 bases at V and 5 bases at J; junction bases unmatched: 9. The full variable domain, with the rest looked up from reference TRBV7-6 and TRBJ2-5, is GAGVSQSPRYKVTKRGQDVALRCDPISGHVSLYWYRQALGQGPEFLTYFNYEAQQDKSGLPNDRFSAERPEGSISTLTIQRTEQRDSAMYRCASRLGQGRETQYFGPGTRLLVL.

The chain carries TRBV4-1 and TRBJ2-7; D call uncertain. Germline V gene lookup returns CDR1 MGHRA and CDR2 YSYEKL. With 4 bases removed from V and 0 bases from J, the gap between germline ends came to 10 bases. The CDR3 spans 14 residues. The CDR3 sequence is CASSLTTRSYEQYF. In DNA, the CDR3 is TGCGCCAGCAGCCTGACGACTCGCTCCTACGAGCAGTACTTC.

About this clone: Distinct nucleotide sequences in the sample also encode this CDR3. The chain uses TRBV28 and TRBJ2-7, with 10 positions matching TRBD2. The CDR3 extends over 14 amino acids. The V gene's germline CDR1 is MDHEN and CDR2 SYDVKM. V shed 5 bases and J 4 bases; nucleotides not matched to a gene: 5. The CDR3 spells CASSRAGGPYEQYF. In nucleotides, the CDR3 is TGTGCCAGCAGTCGAGCGGGAGGGCCTTACGAGCAGTACTTC. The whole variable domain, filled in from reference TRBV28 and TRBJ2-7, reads DVKVTQSSRYLVKRTGEKVFLECVQDMDHENMFWYRQDPGLGLRLIYFSYDVKMKEKGDIPEGYSVSREKKERFSLILESASTNQTSMYLCASSRAGGPYEQYFGPGTRLTVT.

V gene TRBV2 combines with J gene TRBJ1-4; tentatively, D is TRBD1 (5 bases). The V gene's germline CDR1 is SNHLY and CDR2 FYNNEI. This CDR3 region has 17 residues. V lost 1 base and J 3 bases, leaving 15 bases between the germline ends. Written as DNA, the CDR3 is TGTGCCAGCAGTGAAGATTGGGGCGGAAGGCCTAATGAAAAACTGTTTTTT. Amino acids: CASSEDWGGRPNEKLFF.

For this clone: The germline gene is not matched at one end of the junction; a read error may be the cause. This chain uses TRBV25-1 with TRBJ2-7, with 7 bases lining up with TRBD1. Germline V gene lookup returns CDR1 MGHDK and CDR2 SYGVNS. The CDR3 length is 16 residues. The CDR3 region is CAGRPQGNPSIYEQYF. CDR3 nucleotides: TGTGCCGGCAGACCACAGGGGAACCCTTCCATATACGAGCAGTACTTC.

CDR3 nucleotides: TGTGCCAGCAGCCAAGATAACCGGGGGGCTGGGGACGAGCAGTACTTC. Translation gives CASSQDNRGAGDEQYF. This chain uses TRBV4-2 with TRBJ2-7; D perhaps matches TRBD2 (7 bases). Germline loops: CDR1 LGHNA, CDR2 YNFKEQ. V was clipped by 0 bases and J by 5 bases, with 17 bases between them. The CDR3 extends over 16 amino acids.

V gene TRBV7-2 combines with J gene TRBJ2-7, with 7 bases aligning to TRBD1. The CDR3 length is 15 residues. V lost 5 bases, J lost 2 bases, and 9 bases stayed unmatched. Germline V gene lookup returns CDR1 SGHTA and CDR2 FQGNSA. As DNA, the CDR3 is TGTGCCAGCAGCATACAAACCGGGACAGCCTACGAGCAGTACTTC. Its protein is CASSIQTGTAYEQYF.

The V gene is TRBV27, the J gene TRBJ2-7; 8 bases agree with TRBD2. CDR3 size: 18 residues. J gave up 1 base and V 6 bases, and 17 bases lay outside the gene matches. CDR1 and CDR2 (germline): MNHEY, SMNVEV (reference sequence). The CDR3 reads CASSPYQSSGRISYEQYF. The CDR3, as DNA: TGTGCCAGCAGCCCTTATCAGTCTAGCGGGCGTATATCCTACGAGCAGTACTTC.

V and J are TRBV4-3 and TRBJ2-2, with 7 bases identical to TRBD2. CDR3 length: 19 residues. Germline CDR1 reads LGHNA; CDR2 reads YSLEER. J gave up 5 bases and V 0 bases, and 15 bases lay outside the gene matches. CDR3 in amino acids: CASSQDAVVGRMVTGELFF. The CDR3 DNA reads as TGCGCCAGCAGCCAAGATGCAGTCGTCGGGAGGATGGTTACCGGGGAGCTGTTTTTT.

In DNA, the CDR3 is TGTGCCAGTCGCTTTTCCAGCGGGAGTAACGAGCAGTACTTC. It encodes CASRFSSGSNEQYF. V and J are TRBV18 and TRBJ2-7, with 8 positions matching TRBD2. Germline CDR1 is KGHSH and CDR2 is LQKENI. The CDR3 has 14 amino acids. After removal of 9 bases from V and 5 bases from J, the junction contained 12 bases not matched to a gene.

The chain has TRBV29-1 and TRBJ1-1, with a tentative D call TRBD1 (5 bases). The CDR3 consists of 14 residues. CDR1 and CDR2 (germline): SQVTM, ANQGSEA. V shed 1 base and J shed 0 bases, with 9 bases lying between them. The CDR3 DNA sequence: TGCAGCGTTGAAGTCAGGGCAATGAACACTGAAGCTTTCTTT. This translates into CSVEVRAMNTEAFF.

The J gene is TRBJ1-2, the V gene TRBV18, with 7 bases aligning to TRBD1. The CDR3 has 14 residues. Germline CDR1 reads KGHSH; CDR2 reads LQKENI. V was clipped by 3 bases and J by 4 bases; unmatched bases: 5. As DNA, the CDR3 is TGTGCCAGCTCACCCGGGACAGCCACCTATGGCTACACCTTC. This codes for CASSPGTATYGYTF.

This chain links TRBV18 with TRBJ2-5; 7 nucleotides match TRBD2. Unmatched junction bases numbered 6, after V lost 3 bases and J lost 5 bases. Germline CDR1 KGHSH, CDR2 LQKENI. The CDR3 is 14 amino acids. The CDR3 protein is CASSPTSEEETQYF. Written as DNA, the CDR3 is TGTGCCAGCTCACCCACTAGCGAGGAGGAGACCCAGTACTTC.

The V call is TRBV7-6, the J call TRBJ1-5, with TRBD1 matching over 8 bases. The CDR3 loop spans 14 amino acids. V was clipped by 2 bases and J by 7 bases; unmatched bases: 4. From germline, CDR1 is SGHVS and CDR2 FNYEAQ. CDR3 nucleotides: TGTGCCAGCAGCTTAATGACAGGGGACCAGCCCCAGCATTTT. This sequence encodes CASSLMTGDQPQHF.

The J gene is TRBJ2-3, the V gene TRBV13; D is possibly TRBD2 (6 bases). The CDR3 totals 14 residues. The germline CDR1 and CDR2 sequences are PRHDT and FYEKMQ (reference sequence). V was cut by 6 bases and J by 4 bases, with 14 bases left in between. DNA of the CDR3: TGTGCCAGCAGTTCGGGACTGGCGGCAGATACGCAGTATTTT. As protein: CASSSGLAADTQYF. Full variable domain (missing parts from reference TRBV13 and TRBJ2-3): AAGVIQSPRHLIKEKRETATLKCYPIPRHDTVYWYQQGPGQDPQFLISFYEKMQSDKGSIPDRFSAQQFSDYHSELNMSSLELGDSALYFCASSSGLAADTQYFGPGTRLTVL.

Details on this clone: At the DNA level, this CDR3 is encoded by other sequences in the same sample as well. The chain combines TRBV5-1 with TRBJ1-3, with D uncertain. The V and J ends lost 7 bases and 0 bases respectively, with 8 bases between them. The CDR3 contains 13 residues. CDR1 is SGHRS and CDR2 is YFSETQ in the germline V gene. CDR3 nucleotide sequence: TGCGCCAGCCGACCGGGCTCTGGAAACACCATATATTTT. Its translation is CASRPGSGNTIYF.

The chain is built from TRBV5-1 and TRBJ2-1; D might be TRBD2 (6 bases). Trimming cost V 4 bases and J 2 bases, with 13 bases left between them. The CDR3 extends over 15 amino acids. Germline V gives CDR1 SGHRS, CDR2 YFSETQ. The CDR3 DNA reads TGCGCCAGCAGCGGAGGCGAGCGGGCCTACAATGAGCAGTTCTTC. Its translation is CASSGGERAYNEQFF.